Included here is one T cell receptor (beta chain) sequence, with context. The antigen remains unidentified. Germline assignment: CDR1 ENHRY and CDR2 SYGVKD. V lost 2 bases, J lost 3 bases, and 19 bases lay in between. The CDR3 totals 17 residues. The data were obtained in a study of a mutant IDH1 vaccine in newly diagnosed glioma. Documented time point: week 35, safety follow-up. One vaccine dose held 300 ug of mutant IDH1 20-mer peptide and came with topical imiquimod. Some clones are missing from TCRdb's copy, which holds only in-frame ones; the method was immunoSEQ multiplex PCR. Of 30,000 or so clones listed, 82% are singletons.

V usage is TRBV10-3 and J usage is TRBJ1-1; D is perhaps TRBD1 (5 bases). The sequencing here drew on PBMCs, taken from a glioma patient whose treatment included an IDH1 peptide vaccine. This clonotype originated in a woman between 18 and 29 years old with glioma. The CDR3 DNA sequence: TGTGCCATCAGTGAGACTATGTTAGGGACTACGTACACTGAAGCTTTCTTT. Translation gives CAISETMLGTTYTEAFF.